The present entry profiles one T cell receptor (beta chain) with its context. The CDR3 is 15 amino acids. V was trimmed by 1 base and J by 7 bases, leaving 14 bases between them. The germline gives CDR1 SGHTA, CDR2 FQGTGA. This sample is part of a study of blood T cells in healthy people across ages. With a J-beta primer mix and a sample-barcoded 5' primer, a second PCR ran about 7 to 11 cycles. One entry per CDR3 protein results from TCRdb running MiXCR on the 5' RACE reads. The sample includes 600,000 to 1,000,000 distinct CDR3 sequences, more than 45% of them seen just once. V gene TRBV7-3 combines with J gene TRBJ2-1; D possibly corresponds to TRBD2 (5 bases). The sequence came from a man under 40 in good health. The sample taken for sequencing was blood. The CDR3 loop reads CASSLIGDYRNEQFF. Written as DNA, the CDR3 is TGTGCCAGCAGCTTAATTGGTGACTACCGTAATGAGCAGTTCTTC.